This entry concerns a single TCR beta chain. What it binds is unknown. The TCR beta CDR3 regions underwent amplification from RNA transcripts. RT-PCR was first run with HTBI primers, then multiplex PCR in a second round. TCRdb ran MiXCR on the multiplex PCR reads and lists one entry per CDR3 protein. The table has around 1,200,000 distinct CDR3 sequences, about two fifths seen once; the top ten hold 11%. The data belong to a study of Graves' ophthalmopathy and Graves' hyperthyroidism. CDR3 length: 17 residues. The ends lost 5 bases at V and 10 bases at J; junction bases unmatched: 14. Germline values: CDR1 SGHVS, CDR2 FQNEAQ. Study findings and constraints: The majority of expanded thyroid clonotypes above 0.001 frequency also occurred in blood.

This sequence joins TRBV7-8 and TRBJ1-4, with 12 bases identical to TRBD1. The clonotype was recovered from an adult man with Graves' hyperthyroidism. Sample: peripheral blood or thyroid tissue (not recorded which). Here the CDR3 reads CASSPGQGAHTSGKLFF. The CDR3 DNA sequence: TGTGCCAGCAGCCCGGGACAGGGGGCCCATACAAGCGGAAAACTGTTTTTT.